This TCR beta chain was sequenced in a study of cytomegalovirus exposure and HLA in healthy donors. As to this clone: Its specificity is unknown.

The primer mix had 60 Vbeta and 13 Jbeta primers. Method: immunoSEQ multiplex PCR; TCRdb's copy keeps in-frame clones and lacks some. Found here are about 89,000 clones, approximately 77% of them singletons; the top ten hold about 3.8%. The CDR3 is 16 residues long. V was clipped by 6 bases and J by 0 bases; unmatched bases: 6. In germline, CDR1 is SGHAT, CDR2 FQNNGV. Study-wide findings and caveats: In vitro, a few CMV-associated chains proved specific for CMV antigens.

The chain employs TRBV11-2 and TRBJ2-5, with TRBD2 matching 11 bases. The receptor was isolated from a man aged 25-40 years in good health and CMV-seronegative. The sample comprised PBMCs. CDR3 residues: CASSPRLAGNQETQYF. CDR3 coding DNA: TGTGCCAGCAGTCCCCGACTAGCGGGAAACCAAGAGACCCAGTACTTC.